The T cell receptor beta chain described here comes from a study of blood T cell repertoires in COVID-19 (dated by TCRdb to about 2020). For the study in its entirety: Samples covering the acute and convalescent phases of COVID-19 were provided by collaborators in the United States, Italy and Spain. The prospective study material was composed of cDNA or gDNA derived from T cells, B-cell-depleted T cells, or PBMCs. The dataset comprised deeply sampled blood TCRbeta repertoires from subjects exposed to, actively infected with, or recovered from COVID-19. The repertoires were released in a freely available public database meant as a resource for research on the immune response to SARS-CoV-2. Samples were obtained from the ongoing ImmuneRACE study (first 160 participants) and from some 1,300 subjects provided by 6 global collaborators. The sample metadata nearly always contained a de-identified subject ID, COVID-19 status, age in years and sex. Where available, HLA class I and class II types were taken from metadata supplied by the sample provider and were not determined by assay-based typing. General study outcomes and caveats: Clinical and demographic metadata were provided uncurated, with the amount varying by source and participant.

TCRbeta CDR3 regions were amplified from genomic DNA by means of the immunoSEQ Assay, a bias-controlled multiplex PCR. The study's processing was this. The number of nucleated cells in each sample was estimated from the amplification of reference gene primers within the assay. To quantify the absolute abundance of each unique TCRbeta CDR3 rearrangement, sequence reads were collapsed and filtered. For each sample, productive Simpson clonality was calculated by taking the square root of Simpson's diversity index across productive rearrangements. TCRdb took this table from immuneACCESS and kept in-frame rearrangements with V and J called. Such tables lack part of the clones; where checked against another copy, unresolved V genes explain under half of the gap, and the rest is unexplained. V and J calls and clone size are as listed in that table; D and trimming were resolved from the DNA. For this sample the table gives 150,000 to 200,000 clones, of which over 75% were detected only once. 6% to 8.5% of the sample rests with the top ten.

Participants in the prospective study were aged roughly 18 to 89 years, lived in 24 United States geographic areas, and enrolled through a virtual design. In the prospective study, cohorts were assigned on the basis of participant-reported clinical history obtained from a screening survey and a study questionnaire. For ImmuneRACE Cohort 3, a participant was defined as recovered based on two consecutive negative NP/OP PCR tests, clearance by a healthcare professional, or resolution of symptoms. Mobile phlebotomists in the prospective study collected whole blood, serum and a nasopharyngeal or oropharyngeal swab from every participant. Prospective study participants could optionally give additional blood draws and questionnaires over an approximately 2-month period. Prospective study blood samples were shipped either frozen or at room temperature before DNA extraction. After removal of 3 bases from V and 3 bases from J, the junction retains 5 bases not matched to a gene. The germline V gene supplies CDR1 SGHNT and CDR2 YENEEA. Its CDR3 holds 16 amino acids, cysteine through phenylalanine. The only DNA kept is the CDR3, 48 bases in frame from the first base.

About this clone itself: Its antigen is not yet known. No base quality values were provided; no much bigger clone lies one nucleotide off.

This TCR derives from a woman between 50 and 59 years old who had recovered from COVID-19. Rearrangement joined TRBV11-3 to TRBJ1-2; TRBD1 matches 12 bases in the middle. Sequencing was done on a sample of PBMCs or T cells enriched from blood (not recorded which). The CDR3 reads CASSFGDRGPDYGYTF. The DNA sequence is TGTGCCAGCAGCTTCGGGGACAGGGGGCCAGACTATGGCTACACCTTC.